The 13 T cell receptor beta chains given below trace back to one sample, sequenced in a study of molecular identifiers for immune sequencing clone quantification (dated by TCRdb to between 2017 and 2018). Library construction relied on PCR. Sequencing was carried out with a NextSeq 500. The public reads were reanalyzed by TCRdb: fastp trimming at Q25, MiXCR alignment, in-frame beta chains only. Records with the same CDR3 protein are collapsed into one entry carrying the most frequent genes and DNA. In all, the sample holds about 40,000 distinct CDR3 sequences, and 20% to 25% of those were seen once. In total, the top ten clones hold about 1% of the sample. Source material: naive CD8+ T cells from blood, with Jurkat cell RNA spiked in. This specimen's cell subset or site label, per the study, means: FACS-sorted CD8+CD4-CCR7+CD45RA+ naive T cells. The receptor source for this set is a human donor in good health. Some libraries in this study had Jurkat cell RNA spiked in.

This sequence joins TRBV2 and TRBJ2-7; D is undetermined. The CDR3 consists of 13 residues. From germline, CDR1 is SNHLY and CDR2 FYNNEI. V was cut by 6 bases and J by 0 bases, with 9 bases left in between. CDR3 DNA: TGTGCCAGCAGGGGCATCCACTCCTACGAGCAGTACTTC. It specifies CASRGIHSYEQYF.

This clonotype was detected many times. The rearrangement uses TRBV11-2 and TRBJ2-5; D may match TRBD1 or TRBD2 (5 bases each). Trimming stripped 1 base from V and 1 base from J, with 10 bases between. The CDR3 is made up of 15 amino acids. In germline, CDR1 is SGHAT, CDR2 FQNNGV. Written as DNA, the CDR3 is TGTGCCAGCAGCTTAGGTGGGGGTTTCCAAGAGACCCAGTACTTC. Its protein product is CASSLGGGFQETQYF.

Notes on this clonotype: A clone one base away is much larger, so this may be a read error. The genes are TRBV13 and TRBJ2-7, with 9 bases aligning to TRBD1. Trimming removed 8 bases from V and 5 bases from J; junction bases left unmatched: 7. The CDR3 length is 13 residues. Germline V gene sequence: CDR1 PRHDT, CDR2 FYEKMQ (reference sequence). CDR3 in DNA: TGTGCCAGCGGCCGCGGACAGGGGAACGAGCAGTACTTC. This encodes CASGRGQGNEQYF.

The sample holds a few counts of this clonotype. The chain carries TRBV3-2 and TRBJ2-3; TRBD2, the table's D call, lacks a check against the DNA. TRBV3-2 is termed a pseudogene. There are 21 residues in the CDR3. CDR3: CASSQEQGPILAGAFTDTQYF. For the CDR3, the DNA is TGTGCCAGCAGCCAAGAGCAGGGGCCTATACTAGCGGGGGCCTTCACAGATACGCAGTATTTT.

In this sample, this clonotype turned up a few times. This sequence joins TRBV7-2 and TRBJ2-5; 7 nucleotides agree with TRBD1. From germline, CDR1 is SGHTA and CDR2 FQGNSA. The ends lost 1 base at V and 3 bases at J; junction bases unmatched: 2. CDR3 length: 14 amino acids. The CDR3 loop is CASSLGQGEETQYF. The CDR3 DNA is TGTGCCAGCAGCTTAGGACAGGGTGAAGAGACCCAGTACTTC. Full variable domain (outside the CDR3, taken from reference TRBV7-2 and TRBJ2-5): GAGVSQSPSNKVTEKGKDVELRCDPISGHTALYWYRQSLGQGLEFLIYFQGNSAPDKSGLPSDRFSAERTGGSVSTLTIQRTQQEDSAVYLCASSLGQGEETQYFGPGTRLLVL.

This clonotype was counted many times. The rearrangement uses TRBV14 and TRBJ2-3; the D is unclear. CDR1 and CDR2 (germline): SGHDN, FVKESK. This CDR3 contains 14 residues. Trimming took off 0 bases at V and 8 bases at J, with 12 bases between the two ends. The CDR3 loop is CASSQEFEQITQYF. CDR3 bases: TGTGCCAGCAGCCAAGAATTTGAGCAAATTACGCAGTATTTT.

As for this clonotype: A much bigger clone sits one base away, suggesting this may be a read error. This chain joins TRBV7-9 and TRBJ2-2; D not certain. Germline V gives CDR1 SEHNR, CDR2 FQNEAQ (reference sequence). The CDR3 consists of 15 residues. CDR3 nucleotide sequence: TGTGCCGGCAGCTTAGTTCCCGCAGACACCGGGGAGCTGTTTTTT. Translating gives CAGSLVPADTGELFF.

This clonotype came up many times. This chain uses TRBV6-5 with TRBJ2-2, with 8 positions matching TRBD2. CDR3 length equals 14 residues. V lost 4 bases, J lost 4 bases, and 2 bases stayed unmatched. The germline V gene encodes CDR1 MNHEY and CDR2 SVGAGI. CDR3 bases: TGTGCCAGCAGTTCGGGGGGGGCCACCGGGGAGCTGTTTTTT. It encodes CASSSGGATGELFF.

This clonotype was picked up a small number of times. A much larger clone lies a single base off, so this may be a read error. The chain is built from TRBV4-3 and TRBJ2-7; 8 nucleotides match TRBD2. Looked up from germline, CDR1 is LGHNA and CDR2 is YSLEER. The CDR3 spans 15 residues. CDR3 sequence reads: CATSQALGLAYEQYF. As DNA, the CDR3 is TGCGCCACCAGCCAAGCCTTGGGACTAGCCTACGAGCAGTACTTC.

The chain joins TRBV4-3 to TRBJ2-7; D possibly corresponds to TRBD1 (6 bases). Trimming removed 2 bases from V and 2 bases from J, with 10 bases in between. Germline V gene lookup returns CDR1 LGHNA and CDR2 YSLEER. The CDR3 length is 14 residues. CDR3 residues: CASSQTDSTYEQYF. The CDR3 DNA reads as TGCGCCAGCAGCCAAACGGACAGCACCTACGAGCAGTACTTC.

The chain carries TRBV23-1 and TRBJ1-6; 9 bases are a match to TRBD1. TRBV23-1 is placed among ORFs of uncertain function. The CDR3 runs 19 residues. The V gene end was trimmed by 8 bases and the J gene end by 9 bases; junction bases not matched to a gene: 23. CDR3 DNA: TGCGCCAGCTCATTGCCAACAATTAAGCCGGGACAGGGTAGTTCACCCCTCCACTTT. Translation gives CASSLPTIKPGQGSSPLHF.

This clonotype has a count of ten or more. The CDR3 protein is CASSIDKLGNTDTQYF. DNA for the CDR3: TGTGCCAGTAGTATAGACAAGCTCGGAAACACAGATACGCAGTATTTT. The genes are TRBV19 and TRBJ2-3, with D unresolved. The CDR3 extends over 16 amino acids. CDR1 and CDR2 from the germline V gene are LNHDA and SQIVND (reference sequence). V was cut by 0 bases and J by 2 bases, with 12 bases left in between. The variable domain in full, completed from reference TRBV19 and TRBJ2-3, reads DGGITQSPKYLFRKEGQNVTLSCEQNLNHDAMYWYRQDPGQGLRLIYYSQIVNDFQKGDIAEGYSVSREKKESFPLTVTSAQKNPTAFYLCASSIDKLGNTDTQYFGPGTRLTVL.

There are many counts of this clonotype. The V call is TRBV20-1, the J call TRBJ2-5; 8 bases align to TRBD1. The CDR3 is 13 amino acids. The V and J ends lost 5 bases and 4 bases, in that order; junction bases with no gene match: 6. Germline V CDR1 and CDR2: DFQATT, SNEGSKA (reference sequence). The CDR3 here is CSALDRVGETQYF. In DNA form, the CDR3 reads TGCAGTGCTCTGGACAGGGTGGGAGAGACCCAGTACTTC.